These T cell receptor beta chains were read from a single sample in a study of Ad26.COV2.S vaccination and SARS-CoV-2 variants. Assay used: immunoSEQ multiplex PCR; TCRdb lists only in-frame clones, some missing. The data hold about 350,000 clones, with approximately 90% observed a single time. The input for sequencing was peripheral blood, taken in a trial of Ad26.COV2.S vaccine versus placebo. The source of these receptors is a person aged 18 to 59 who received the Ad26.COV2.S COVID-19 vaccine or a placebo. The conserved cysteine and the conserved F or W are not part of the CDR3 here.

J gene: TRBJ1-5; V gene: TRBV28; CDR3 protein: ASRFGREGQPQH
J gene: TRBJ2-1; V gene: TRBV28; CDR3 protein: ASSLRGQGTNEQF
J gene: TRBJ2-4; V gene: TRBV7-2; CDR3 protein: ASSSGLTRAKNIQY
J gene: TRBJ2-4; V gene: TRBV27; CDR3 protein: ASSSSSGGAYIQY
J gene: TRBJ2-2; V gene: TRBV5-6; CDR3 protein: ASSRPPFGPSNTGELF
J gene: TRBJ1-1; V gene: TRBV28; CDR3 protein: ASTRGQGRTEAF
J gene: TRBJ2-7; V gene: TRBV7-9; CDR3 protein: ASSFDRSYEQY
J gene: TRBJ2-1; V gene: TRBV18; CDR3 protein: ASSPDRRHEQF
J gene: TRBJ1-1; V gene: TRBV24-1; CDR3 protein: ATRYSMRNTEAF
J gene: TRBJ2-6; V gene: TRBV6-1; CDR3 protein: ASSDWGVGANVLT
J gene: TRBJ1-1; V gene: TRBV5-6; CDR3 protein: ASTASGTINTEAF
J gene: TRBJ1-2; V gene: TRBV28; CDR3 protein: ASSFGGFDGYT
J gene: TRBJ2-7; V gene: TRBV30; CDR3 protein: AWSKGTTFSYEQY
J gene: TRBJ2-2; V gene: TRBV11-3; CDR3 protein: ASSLDRGVSTGELF
J gene: TRBJ2-7; V gene: TRBV7-9; CDR3 protein: ASSLGRGISSYEQY
J gene: TRBJ1-2; V gene: TRBV28; CDR3 protein: ASTATHLTYGYT
J gene: TRBJ1-1; V gene: TRBV4-1; CDR3 protein: ASSQDWMLQGANEAF
J gene: TRBJ1-2; V gene: TRBV9; CDR3 protein: ASSTSASWTGLRYGYT
J gene: TRBJ1-4; V gene: TRBV5-1; CDR3 protein: ASARGYSGGEKLF
J gene: TRBJ1-2; V gene: TRBV29-1; CDR3 protein: SVYLGAGYGYT
J gene: TRBJ1-1; V gene: TRBV10-3; CDR3 protein: ATTWNQGNTEAF